This is a list of T cell receptor beta chains from one sample in a study of T cell repertoires in cytomegalovirus infection. TCRdb passed the reads through MiXCR, listing each CDR3 protein once. Counted here are roughly 200,000 distinct CDR3 sequences, about 15% occurring once; the ten biggest clones make up roughly 24%. Material for sequencing was CD8+ T cells from PBMCs. The receptors shown here come from a human donor in good health (CMV status not recorded). Some clones in this sample may be carry-over from other donors' samples. CDR3s include the opening cysteine and the closing phenylalanine or tryptophan. D genes are given only for firm matches. Where a row states a size, it is once, few, many or the class of an expanded clone; other rows omit it.

V gene	D gene	J gene	clone size	CDR3 DNA	CDR3 protein
TRBV28	TRBD2	TRBJ2-5	.	TGTGCCAGCAGTTTATGGGGAGCGGGGGGACCGGGGGAGACCCAGTACTTC	CASSLWGAGGPGETQYF
TRBV5-1	.	TRBJ2-7	.	TGCGCCAGCAGCTCGGCGCCGGGACAAATCTACGAGCAGTACTTC	CASSSAPGQIYEQYF
TRBV12-3/TRBV12-4	.	TRBJ2-5	few	TGTGCCAGCAGTTCGGCCGCCGAGACCCAGTACTTC	CASSSAAETQYF
TRBV29-1	.	TRBJ2-5	.	TGCAGCGTTGAAGGCCAGCTACAAGAGACCCAGTACTTC	CSVEGQLQETQYF
TRBV5-1	TRBD1	TRBJ2-7	.	TGCGCCAGCAGCTTGAGGGACAGGAATTACGAGCAGTACTTC	CASSLRDRNYEQYF
TRBV20-1	TRBD1	TRBJ1-3	.	TGCAGTGCGGCGGACAGGGGGCCTGGAAACACCATATATTTT	CSAADRGPGNTIYF
TRBV7-9	TRBD1	TRBJ1-2	few	TGTGCCAGCAGCTCAACCGGACAGGGCGGTGGCTACACCTTC	CASSSTGQGGGYTF
TRBV27	.	TRBJ2-5	.	TGTGCCAGCAGTTTCCTAGGATACCAAGAGACCCAGTACTTC	CASSFLGYQETQYF
TRBV6-5	TRBD1	TRBJ2-7	few	TGTGCCAGCAGTTCTCCGGGACAGGGATGGGACGAGCAGTACTTC	CASSSPGQGWDEQYF
TRBV6-5	.	TRBJ2-2	.	TGTGCCAGCAGTTACCCAGGGAGGACCGGGGAGCTGTTTTTT	CASSYPGRTGELFF
TRBV2	.	TRBJ2-7	.	TGTGCCAGCAGTGATCCGGGCCTAACAGTCTACGAGCAGTACTTC	CASSDPGLTVYEQYF
TRBV12-3/TRBV12-4	.	TRBJ1-3	.	TGTGCCAGCGGGGTGGGGCCAGGATTCACCATATATTTT	CASGVGPGFTIYF
TRBV6-2/TRBV6-3	.	TRBJ2-7	few	TGTGCCAGCAGTTACTCGACGTCCGGACCAGCCTACGAGCAGTACTTC	CASSYSTSGPAYEQYF
TRBV30	.	TRBJ2-5	.	TGTGCCTGGAGTGGGGCCAGCCAAGAGACCCAGTACTTC	CAWSGASQETQYF
TRBV4-1	TRBD1	TRBJ2-5	few	TGCGCCAGCAGCCAAGACGGGGACAGGCTATACCAAGAGACCCAGTACTTC	CASSQDGDRLYQETQYF
TRBV12-3/TRBV12-4	.	TRBJ1-1	few	TGTGCCAGCAGTTTAGCGGCCCCGGGGACTGAAGCTTTCTTT	CASSLAAPGTEAFF
TRBV20-1	TRBD1	TRBJ2-1	.	TGCAGTGCTGGGGACAGGGTAGACTACAATGAGCAGTTCTTC	CSAGDRVDYNEQFF
TRBV7-8	.	TRBJ1-2	.	TGTGCCAGCAGCTTAGGGACCCACTATGGCTACACCTTC	CASSLGTHYGYTF
TRBV12-3/TRBV12-4	.	TRBJ2-1	.	TGTGCCAGCAGTTTTGCGGTCCCCAACAATGAGCAGTTCTTC	CASSFAVPNNEQFF
TRBV14	.	TRBJ1-2	.	TGTGCCAGCAGCCAAGCTATCAGACCCGATGGCTACACCTTC	CASSQAIRPDGYTF
TRBV7-2	.	TRBJ2-5	.	TGTGCCAGCAGCCAGGGGGGGATCGGGAGGAAGACCCAGTACTTC	CASSQGGIGRKTQYF
TRBV7-2	.	TRBJ2-1	many	TGTGCCAGCAGCTTAAAGGGTGGAAGGTCCTCCTACAATGAGCAGTTCTTC	CASSLKGGRSSYNEQFF
TRBV28	.	TRBJ1-4	few	TGTGCCAGCAGCCCCTGGACAGAAGATAATGAAAAACTGTTTTTT	CASSPWTEDNEKLFF
TRBV7-2	TRBD1	TRBJ1-1	many	TGTGCCAGCAGCTTATCAACGTTATGGGACAGGGCCCAGAACACTGAAGCTTTCTTT	CASSLSTLWDRAQNTEAFF
TRBV15	.	TRBJ2-1	once	TGTGCCACCAGCAGAGAAGGAGCCCCGGGGGATGAGCAGTTCTTC	CATSREGAPGDEQFF
TRBV18	.	TRBJ2-7	.	TGTGCCAGCTCACCACCGATTTTTGTGACGGGCTCCTACGAGCAGTACTTC	CASSPPIFVTGSYEQYF
TRBV7-9	.	TRBJ1-4	.	TGTGCCAGCAGCTTAGGCCCTTGGAGGGGAGACGGGAGTGAAAAACTGTTTTTT	CASSLGPWRGDGSEKLFF
TRBV29-1	.	TRBJ1-2	few	TGCAGCGTTGAGGAGGGGATGGGCCCTGGCTACACCTTC	CSVEEGMGPGYTF
TRBV7-9	.	TRBJ2-7	many	TGTGCCAGCAGCTTAGATTACGGAACCTACGAGCAGTACTTC	CASSLDYGTYEQYF
TRBV6-2/TRBV6-3	.	TRBJ1-1	few	TGTGCCAGCTCATTCCCCACTGAAGCTTTCTTT	CASSFPTEAFF
TRBV28	.	TRBJ1-5	.	TGTGCCAGCAGTTTCGGGGTTGTGGGCAATCAGCCCCAGCATTTT	CASSFGVVGNQPQHF
TRBV20-1	.	TRBJ2-1	few	TGCAGTGCTTGGGACCCCGAATCCTACAATGAGCAGTTCTTC	CSAWDPESYNEQFF
TRBV7-8	.	TRBJ1-5	.	TGTGCCAGCAGCTTAGCAGGGAAGGGTGGGGTTCCCCAGCATTTT	CASSLAGKGGVPQHF
TRBV20-1	.	TRBJ2-7	.	TGCAGTGCTAGAGATGGGACGTACGAGCAGTACTTC	CSARDGTYEQYF
TRBV28	.	TRBJ1-1	.	TGTGCCAGCAGACTAAGGGGGGAAGCTTTCTTT	CASRLRGEAFF
TRBV12-3/TRBV12-4	.	TRBJ1-2	few	TGTGCCAGCAGTTTAATCCCGGGAGGAGGCTACACCTTC	CASSLIPGGGYTF
TRBV6-1	TRBD1	TRBJ2-3	.	TGTGCCAGCAGTGAGCCCTCGGGACAGGGAACAGATACGCAGTATTTT	CASSEPSGQGTDTQYF
TRBV28	.	TRBJ1-2	few	TGTGCCAGCAGTACCGTAACCATTACAGGGAGCGGCTACACCTTC	CASSTVTITGSGYTF
TRBV30	.	TRBJ1-5	.	TGTGCCTGGAGTGAGGGGCAACGCAATCAGCCCCAGCATTTT	CAWSEGQRNQPQHF
TRBV20-1	.	TRBJ2-1	few	TGCAGTGCTAGACCACAGGGGGGGGCGGGGAATGAGCAGTTCTTC	CSARPQGGAGNEQFF
TRBV20-1	TRBD1	TRBJ1-2	once	TGCAGTGCGCCGGGACAGGGGTCCTATGGCTACACCTTC	CSAPGQGSYGYTF